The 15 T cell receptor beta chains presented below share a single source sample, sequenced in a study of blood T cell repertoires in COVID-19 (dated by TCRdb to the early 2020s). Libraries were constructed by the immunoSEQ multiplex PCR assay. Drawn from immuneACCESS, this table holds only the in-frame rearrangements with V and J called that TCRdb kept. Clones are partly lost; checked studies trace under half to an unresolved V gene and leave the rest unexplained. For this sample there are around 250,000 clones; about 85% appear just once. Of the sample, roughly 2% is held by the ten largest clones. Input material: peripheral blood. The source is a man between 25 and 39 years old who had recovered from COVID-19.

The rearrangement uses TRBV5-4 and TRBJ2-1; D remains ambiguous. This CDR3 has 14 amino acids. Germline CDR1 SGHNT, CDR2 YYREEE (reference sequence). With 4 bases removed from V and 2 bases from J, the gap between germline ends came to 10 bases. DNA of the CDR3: TGTGCCAGCAGCCCTTGGCCACCCTACAATGAGCAGTTCTTC. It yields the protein CASSPWPPYNEQFF. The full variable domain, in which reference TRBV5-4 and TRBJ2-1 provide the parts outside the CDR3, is ETGVTQSPTHLIKTRGQQVTLRCSSQSGHNTVSWYQQALGQGPQFIFQYYREEENGRGNFPPRFSGLQFPNYSSELNVNALELDDSALYLCASSPWPPYNEQFFGPGTRLTVL.

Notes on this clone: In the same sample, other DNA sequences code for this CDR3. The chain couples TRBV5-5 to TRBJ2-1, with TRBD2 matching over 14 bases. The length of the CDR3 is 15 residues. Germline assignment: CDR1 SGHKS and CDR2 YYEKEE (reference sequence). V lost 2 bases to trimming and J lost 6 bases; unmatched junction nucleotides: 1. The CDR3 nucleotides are TGTGCCAGCAGCTTAGGACTAGCGGGGGGCAATGAGCAGTTCTTC. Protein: CASSLGLAGGNEQFF.

The chain's CDR3 is CASSRTGNTDTQYF. The DNA of the CDR3 is TGTGCCAGCTCCCGGACAGGGAACACAGATACGCAGTATTTT. The chain recombines TRBV6-4 with TRBJ2-3; TRBD1 matches at 8 bases. The junction had 6 bases not matched to a gene; V was cut back by 8 bases and J by 2 bases. Germline CDR1 is MRHNA and CDR2 is SNTAGT. This CDR3 has 14 amino acids.

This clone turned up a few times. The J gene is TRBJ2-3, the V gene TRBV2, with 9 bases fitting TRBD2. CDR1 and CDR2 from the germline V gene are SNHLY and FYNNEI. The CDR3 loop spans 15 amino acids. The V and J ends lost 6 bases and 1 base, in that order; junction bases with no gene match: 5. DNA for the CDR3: TGTGCCAGCAGCGATAGCGGGGGACGCACAGATACGCAGTATTTT. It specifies CASSDSGGRTDTQYF.

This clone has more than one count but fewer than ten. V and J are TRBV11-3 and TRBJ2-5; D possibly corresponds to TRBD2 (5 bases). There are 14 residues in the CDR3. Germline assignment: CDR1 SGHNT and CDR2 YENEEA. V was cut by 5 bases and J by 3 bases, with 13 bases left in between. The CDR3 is CASSHNGVKETQYF. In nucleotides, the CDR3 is TGTGCCAGCAGCCATAACGGGGTAAAAGAGACCCAGTACTTC.

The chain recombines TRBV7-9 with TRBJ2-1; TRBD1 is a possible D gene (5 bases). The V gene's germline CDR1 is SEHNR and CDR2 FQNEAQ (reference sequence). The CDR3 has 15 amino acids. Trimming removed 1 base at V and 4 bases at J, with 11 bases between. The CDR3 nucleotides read TGTGCCAGCAGCTTAGAGGGGCCCGAATACAATGAGCAGTTCTTC. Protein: CASSLEGPEYNEQFF.

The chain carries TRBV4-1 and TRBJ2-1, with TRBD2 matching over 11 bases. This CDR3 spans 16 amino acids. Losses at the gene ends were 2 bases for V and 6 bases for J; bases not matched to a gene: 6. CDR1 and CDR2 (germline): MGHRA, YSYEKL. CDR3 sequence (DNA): TGCGCCAGCAGCCAACCCCGACTAGCGGGGCGCAATGAGCAGTTCTTC. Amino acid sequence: CASSQPRLAGRNEQFF.

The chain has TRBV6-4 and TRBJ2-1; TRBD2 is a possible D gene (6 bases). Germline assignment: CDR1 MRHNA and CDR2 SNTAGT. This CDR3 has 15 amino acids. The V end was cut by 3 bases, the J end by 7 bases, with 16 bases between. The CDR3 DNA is TGTGCCAGCAGTGATGCAGGGTTAGGGAGGAATGAGCAGTTCTTC. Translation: CASSDAGLGRNEQFF.

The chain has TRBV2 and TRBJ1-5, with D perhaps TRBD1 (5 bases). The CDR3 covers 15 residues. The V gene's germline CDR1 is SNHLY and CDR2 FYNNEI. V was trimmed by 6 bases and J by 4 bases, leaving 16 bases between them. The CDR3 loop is CASRKTQDYNQPQHF. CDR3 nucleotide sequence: TGTGCCAGCAGAAAAACACAGGACTATAATCAGCCCCAGCATTTT.

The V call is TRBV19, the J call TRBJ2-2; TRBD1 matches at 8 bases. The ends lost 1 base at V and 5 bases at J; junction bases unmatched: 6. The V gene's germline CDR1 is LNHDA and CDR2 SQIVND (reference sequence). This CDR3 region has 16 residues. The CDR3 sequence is CASSIATGERTGELFF. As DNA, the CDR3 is TGTGCCAGTAGTATAGCGACAGGGGAGCGGACCGGGGAGCTGTTTTTT.

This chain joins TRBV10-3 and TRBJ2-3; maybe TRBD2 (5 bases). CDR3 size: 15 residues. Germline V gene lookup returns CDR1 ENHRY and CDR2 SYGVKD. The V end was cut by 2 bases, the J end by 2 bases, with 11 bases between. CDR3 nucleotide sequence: TGTGCCATCAGTGAGGAGGGAGAGGACACAGATACGCAGTATTTT. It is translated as CAISEEGEDTDTQYF.

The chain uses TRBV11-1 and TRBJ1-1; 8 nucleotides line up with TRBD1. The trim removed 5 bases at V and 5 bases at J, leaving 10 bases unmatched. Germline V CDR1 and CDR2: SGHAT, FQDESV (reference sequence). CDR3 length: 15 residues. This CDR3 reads CASSPSQGAGTEAFF. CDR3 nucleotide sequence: TGTGCCAGCAGCCCTTCCCAGGGGGCGGGGACTGAAGCTTTCTTT. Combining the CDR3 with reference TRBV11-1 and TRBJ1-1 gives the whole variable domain EAEVAQSPRYKITEKSQAVAFWCDPISGHATLYWYRQILGQGPELLVQFQDESVVDDSQLPKDRFSAERLKGVDSTLKIQPAELGDSAMYLCASSPSQGAGTEAFFGQGTRLTVV.

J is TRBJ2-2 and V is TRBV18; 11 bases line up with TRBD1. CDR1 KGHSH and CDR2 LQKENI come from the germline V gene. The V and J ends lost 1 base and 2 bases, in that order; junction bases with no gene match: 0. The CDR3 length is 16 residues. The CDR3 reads CASSPRTGGNTGELFF. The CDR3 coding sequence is TGTGCCAGCTCACCACGGACAGGGGGCAACACCGGGGAGCTGTTTTTT.

CDR3 in DNA: TGTGCCACCACTTCTGGGACAACCTATGGCTACACCTTC. As protein: CATTSGTTYGYTF. The chain recombines TRBV2 with TRBJ1-2; TRBD1 might be the D (6 bases). Trimming took 10 bases from V and 4 from J, leaving 16 bases between them. The CDR3 is 13 amino acids. CDR1 is SNHLY and CDR2 is FYNNEI in the germline V gene.

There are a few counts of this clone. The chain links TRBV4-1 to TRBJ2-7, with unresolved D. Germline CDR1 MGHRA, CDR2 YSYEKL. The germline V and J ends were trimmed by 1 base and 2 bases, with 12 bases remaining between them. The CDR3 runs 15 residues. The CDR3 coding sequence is TGCGCCAGCAGCCAAGCGCAGGCGATGGCCTACGAGCAGTACTTC. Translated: CASSQAQAMAYEQYF.